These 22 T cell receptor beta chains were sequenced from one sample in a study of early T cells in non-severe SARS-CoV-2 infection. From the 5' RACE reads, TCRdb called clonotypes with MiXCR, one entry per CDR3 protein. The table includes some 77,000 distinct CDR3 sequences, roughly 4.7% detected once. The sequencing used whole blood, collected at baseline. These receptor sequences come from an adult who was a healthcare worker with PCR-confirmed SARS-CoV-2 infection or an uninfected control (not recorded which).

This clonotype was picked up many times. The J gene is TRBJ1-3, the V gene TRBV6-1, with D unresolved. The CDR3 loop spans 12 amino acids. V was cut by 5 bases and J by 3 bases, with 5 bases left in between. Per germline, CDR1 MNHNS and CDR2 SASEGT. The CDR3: CASSRVGNTIYF. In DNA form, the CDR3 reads TGTGCCAGCAGTCGAGTTGGAAACACCATATATTTT.

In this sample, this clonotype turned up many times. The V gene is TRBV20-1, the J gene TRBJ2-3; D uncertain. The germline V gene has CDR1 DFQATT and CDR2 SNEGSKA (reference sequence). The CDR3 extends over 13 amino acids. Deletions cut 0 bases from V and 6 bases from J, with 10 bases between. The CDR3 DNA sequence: TGCAGTGCTAGAGATCAAGCAAGCGATACGCAGTATTTT. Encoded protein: CSARDQASDTQYF.

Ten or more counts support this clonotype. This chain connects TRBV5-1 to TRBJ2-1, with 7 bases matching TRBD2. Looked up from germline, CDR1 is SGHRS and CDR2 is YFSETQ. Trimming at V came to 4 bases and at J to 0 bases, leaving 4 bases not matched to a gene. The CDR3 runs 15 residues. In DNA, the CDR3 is TGCGCCAGCAGCCCGAGCGGGAACTCCTACAATGAGCAGTTCTTC. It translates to CASSPSGNSYNEQFF.

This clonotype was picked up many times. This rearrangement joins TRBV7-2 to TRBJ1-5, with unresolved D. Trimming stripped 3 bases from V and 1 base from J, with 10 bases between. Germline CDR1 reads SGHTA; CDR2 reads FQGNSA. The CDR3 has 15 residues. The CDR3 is CASSLAWGSNQPQHF. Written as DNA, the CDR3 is TGTGCCAGCAGCTTGGCGTGGGGAAGCAATCAGCCCCAGCATTTT.

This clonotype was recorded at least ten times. The CDR3 coding sequence is TGTGCCAGTAGTCCAAGGGACAGGGGCGACTATGGCTACACCTTC. It translates to CASSPRDRGDYGYTF. The J gene is TRBJ1-2, the V gene TRBV19; 10 bases are a match to TRBD1. With 5 bases clipped from V and 3 bases from J, the junction kept 6 bases outside the gene matches. Germline-derived CDR1 and CDR2 are LNHDA and SQIVND (reference sequence). This CDR3 has 15 amino acids.

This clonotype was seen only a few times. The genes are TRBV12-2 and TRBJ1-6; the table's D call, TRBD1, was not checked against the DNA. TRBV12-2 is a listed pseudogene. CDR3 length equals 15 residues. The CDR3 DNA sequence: TGTGCAAGTCACCCGGAGGGGGCAAGGAATTCACCCCTCCACTTT. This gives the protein CASHPEGARNSPLHF.

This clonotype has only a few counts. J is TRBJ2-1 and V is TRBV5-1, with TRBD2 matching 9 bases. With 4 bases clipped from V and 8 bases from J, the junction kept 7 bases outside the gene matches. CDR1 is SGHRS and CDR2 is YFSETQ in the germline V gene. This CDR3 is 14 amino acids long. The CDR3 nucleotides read TGCGCCAGCAGCGATAGCGGGAGAGTCGATGAGCAGTTCTTC. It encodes CASSDSGRVDEQFF.

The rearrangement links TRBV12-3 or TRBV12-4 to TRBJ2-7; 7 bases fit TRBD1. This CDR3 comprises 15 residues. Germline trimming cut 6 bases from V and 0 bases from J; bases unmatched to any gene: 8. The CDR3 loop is CASSRFDRDSYEQYF. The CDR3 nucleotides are TGTGCCAGCAGCCGATTCGACAGGGACTCCTACGAGCAGTACTTC.

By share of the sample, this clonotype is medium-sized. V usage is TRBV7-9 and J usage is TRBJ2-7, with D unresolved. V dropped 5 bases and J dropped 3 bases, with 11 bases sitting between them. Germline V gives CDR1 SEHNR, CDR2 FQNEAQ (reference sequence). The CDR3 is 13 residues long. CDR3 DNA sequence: TGTGCCAGCAGCAACCGACACCTCTACGAGCAGTACTTC. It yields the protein CASSNRHLYEQYF.

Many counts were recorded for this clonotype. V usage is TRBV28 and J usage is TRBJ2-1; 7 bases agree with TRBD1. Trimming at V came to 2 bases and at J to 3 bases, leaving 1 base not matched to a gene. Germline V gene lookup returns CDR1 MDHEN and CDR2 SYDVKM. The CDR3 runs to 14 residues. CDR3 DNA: TGTGCCAGCAGTTTAGGGACAGACTACAATGAGCAGTTCTTC. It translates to CASSLGTDYNEQFF. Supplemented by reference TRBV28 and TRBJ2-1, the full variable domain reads DVKVTQSSRYLVKRTGEKVFLECVQDMDHENMFWYRQDPGLGLRLIYFSYDVKMKEKGDIPEGYSVSREKKERFSLILESASTNQTSMYLCASSLGTDYNEQFFGPGTRLTVL.

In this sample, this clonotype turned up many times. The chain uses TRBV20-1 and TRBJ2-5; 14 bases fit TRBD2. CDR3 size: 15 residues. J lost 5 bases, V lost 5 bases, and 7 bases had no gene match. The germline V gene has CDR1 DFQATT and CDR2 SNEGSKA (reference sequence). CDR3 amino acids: CSAPQGLAGDETQYF. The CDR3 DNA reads TGCAGTGCTCCACAGGGACTAGCGGGAGATGAGACCCAGTACTTC.

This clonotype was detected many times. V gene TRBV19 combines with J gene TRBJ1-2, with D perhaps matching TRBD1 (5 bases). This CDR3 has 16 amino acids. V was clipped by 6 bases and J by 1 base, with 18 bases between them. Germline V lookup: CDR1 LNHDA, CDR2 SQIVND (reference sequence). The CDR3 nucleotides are TGTGCCAGTAGCTCACCCCGGGACTCCCTTAACTATGGCTACACCTTC. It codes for CASSSPRDSLNYGYTF.

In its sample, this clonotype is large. The CDR3 DNA reads TGTGCCAGCAGCCCCGAGGGCGGGAGAACCGGGGAGCTGTTTTTT. It yields the protein CASSPEGGRTGELFF. The chain uses TRBV5-4 and TRBJ2-2; 7 nucleotides align to TRBD2. The V segment lost 4 bases and the J segment 5 bases; nucleotides outside the gene matches: 8. The CDR3 has 15 residues. In germline, CDR1 is SGHNT, CDR2 YYREEE (reference sequence).

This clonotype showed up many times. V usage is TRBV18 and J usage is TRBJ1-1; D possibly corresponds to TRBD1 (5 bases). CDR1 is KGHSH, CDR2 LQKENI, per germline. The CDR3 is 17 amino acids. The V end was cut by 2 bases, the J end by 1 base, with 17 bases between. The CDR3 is CASSPGRNRTKNTEAFF. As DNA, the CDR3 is TGTGCCAGCTCACCAGGTCGTAATCGGACAAAGAACACTGAAGCTTTCTTT. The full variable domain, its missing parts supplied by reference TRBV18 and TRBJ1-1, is NAGVMQNPRHLVRRRGQEARLRCSPMKGHSHVYWYRQLPEEGLKFMVYLQKENIIDESGMPKERFSAEFPKEGPSILRIQQVVRGDSAAYFCASSPGRNRTKNTEAFFGQGTRLTVV.

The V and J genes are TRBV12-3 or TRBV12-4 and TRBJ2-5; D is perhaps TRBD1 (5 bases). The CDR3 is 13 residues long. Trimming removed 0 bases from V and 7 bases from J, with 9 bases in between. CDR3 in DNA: TGTGCCAGCAGTTTAGCAGATACAGGGACCCAGTACTTC. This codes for CASSLADTGTQYF.

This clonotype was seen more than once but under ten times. The CDR3 protein is CASSLEINSEQYF. DNA of the CDR3: TGTGCCAGCAGCTTAGAAATAAATAGCGAGCAGTACTTC. The genes are TRBV11-2 and TRBJ2-7; D gene unclear. The V gene's germline CDR1 is SGHAT and CDR2 FQNNGV. Trimming pared 0 bases from V and 6 bases from J, leaving 9 bases between. This CDR3 has 13 residues.

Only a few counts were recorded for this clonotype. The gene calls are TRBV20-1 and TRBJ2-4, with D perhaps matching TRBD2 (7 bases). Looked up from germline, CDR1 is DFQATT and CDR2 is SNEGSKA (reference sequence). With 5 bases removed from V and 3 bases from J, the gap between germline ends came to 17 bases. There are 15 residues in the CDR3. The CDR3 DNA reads TGCAGTGCTCTAGCGGAGGGGGGTGTCAAAAACATTCAGTACTTC. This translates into CSALAEGGVKNIQYF.

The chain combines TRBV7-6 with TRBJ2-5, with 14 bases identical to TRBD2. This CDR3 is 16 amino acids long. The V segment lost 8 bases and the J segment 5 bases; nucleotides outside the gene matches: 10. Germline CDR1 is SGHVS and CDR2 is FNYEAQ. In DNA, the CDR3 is TGTGCCAGCGCGAAAGGGACTAGCGGGAGCGACGAGACCCAGTACTTC. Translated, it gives CASAKGTSGSDETQYF.

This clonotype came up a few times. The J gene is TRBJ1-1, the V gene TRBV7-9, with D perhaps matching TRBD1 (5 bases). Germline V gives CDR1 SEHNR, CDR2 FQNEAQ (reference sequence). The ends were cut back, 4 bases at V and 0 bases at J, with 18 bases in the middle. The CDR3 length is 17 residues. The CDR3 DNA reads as TGTGCCAGCAGCTCCCACGACGACAAAGGGGTGAACACTGAAGCTTTCTTT. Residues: CASSSHDDKGVNTEAFF. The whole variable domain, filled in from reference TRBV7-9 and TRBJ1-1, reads DTGVSQNPRHKITKRGQNVTFRCDPISEHNRLYWYRQTLGQGPEFLTYFQNEAQLEKSRLLSDRFSAERPKGSFSTLEIQRTEQGDSAMYLCASSSHDDKGVNTEAFFGQGTRLTVV.

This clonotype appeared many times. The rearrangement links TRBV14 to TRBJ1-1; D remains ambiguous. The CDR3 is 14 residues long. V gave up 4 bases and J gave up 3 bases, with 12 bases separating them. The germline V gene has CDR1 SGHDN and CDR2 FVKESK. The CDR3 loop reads CASSRERRDTEAFF. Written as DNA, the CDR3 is TGTGCCAGCAGCCGGGAACGGAGGGACACTGAAGCTTTCTTT.

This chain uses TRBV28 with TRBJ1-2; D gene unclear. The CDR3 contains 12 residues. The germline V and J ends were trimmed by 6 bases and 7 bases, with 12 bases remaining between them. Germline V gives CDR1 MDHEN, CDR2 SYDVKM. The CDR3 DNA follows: TGTGCCAGCAGGGCCAATCGGCTTGGCTACACCTTC. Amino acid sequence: CASRANRLGYTF.

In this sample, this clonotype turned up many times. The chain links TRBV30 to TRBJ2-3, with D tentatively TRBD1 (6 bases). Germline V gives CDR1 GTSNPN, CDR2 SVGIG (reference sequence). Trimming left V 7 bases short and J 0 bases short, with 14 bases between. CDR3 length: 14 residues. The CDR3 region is CASSRGTSTDTQYF. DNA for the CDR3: TGTGCCTCCTCCAGGGGTACTAGCACAGATACGCAGTATTTT.